This T cell receptor beta chain was captured in a study of T cell responses to AZD1222 COVID-19 vaccine. Study-level results: Spike as a whole was targeted by vaccine-associated CD4 TCRs, dominant at 160-218 and 743-854. The sample set comprised mostly white British donors with more females, and clonal diversity was possibly underestimated.

This clone was seen only once. Antigen unknown. Second-dose groups at about 4 or about 12 weeks were pooled. The CDR3 is 13 residues long. CDR1 and CDR2 from the germline V gene are SGHNT and YYREEE (reference sequence). Trimming shortened V by 0 bases and J by 6 bases, and 7 bases separated the two germline ends. The protocol was immunoSEQ multiplex PCR, while the TCRdb copy is restricted to in-frame clones and leaves out a portion. This table holds about 51,000 clones, 70% to 90% found once. Source: peripheral blood, taken 28 days after the second AZD1222 dose. The rearrangement uses TRBV5-4 and TRBJ2-1; D uncertain. The TCR sequence derives from an adult who received the AZD1222 COVID-19 vaccine. In nucleotides, the CDR3 is TGTGCCAGCAGCTTGGAGACCACCAATGAGCAGTTCTTC. This gives the protein CASSLETTNEQFF.